This passage covers 10 T cell receptor beta chains from one sample sequenced in a study of sequential checkpoint blockade in melanoma. Treatment reported: randomized to nivolumab then ipilimumab (arm A) or the reverse (arm B). Libraries were prepared by immunoSEQ multiplex PCR; TCRdb keeps only in-frame clonotypes and omits some of them. The sample includes 30,000 to 40,000 clones, roughly 90% seen only once; the top ten take roughly 12%. Sequences were derived from CD8+ T cells sorted from blood (inferred from file names), sampled from a patient given nivolumab and ipilimumab in sequence. The receptors here all came from a human donor with melanoma.

This chain joins TRBV25-1 and TRBJ2-3; no firm D call. This CDR3 region has 13 residues. The V and J ends lost 9 bases and 0 bases respectively, with 10 bases between them. CDR1 is MGHDK and CDR2 is SYGVNS in the germline V gene. The CDR3 DNA follows: TGTGCCAGTTCGAGGCTCAGCACAGATACGCAGTATTTT. Encoded protein: CASSRLSTDTQYF.

The rearrangement links TRBV10-1 to TRBJ2-7; 8 nucleotides align to TRBD1. The CDR3 contains 13 residues. The junction had 6 bases not matched to a gene; V was cut back by 5 bases and J by 6 bases. Germline V gene data show CDR1 as WNHNN and CDR2 as SYGVQD (reference sequence). The CDR3 protein is CASSFQQGGEQYF. The CDR3, as DNA: TGCGCCAGCAGTTTTCAACAGGGGGGCGAGCAGTACTTC.

The chain is built from TRBV9 and TRBJ2-7; D is ambiguous. The CDR3 covers 13 residues. V was clipped by 0 bases and J by 2 bases, with 6 bases between them. CDR1 and CDR2 from the germline V gene are SGDLS and YYNGEE. CDR3 loop: CASSVGAPYEQYF. CDR3 DNA sequence: TGTGCCAGCAGCGTAGGCGCCCCCTACGAGCAGTACTTC. Combining the CDR3 with reference TRBV9 and TRBJ2-7 gives the whole variable domain DSGVTQTPKHLITATGQRVTLRCSPRSGDLSVYWYQQSLDQGLQFLIQYYNGEERAKGNILERFSAQQFPDLHSELNLSSLELGDSALYFCASSVGAPYEQYFGPGTRLTVT.

The chain links TRBV13 to TRBJ2-7, with TRBD1 matching 7 bases. CDR1 and CDR2 from the germline V gene are PRHDT and FYEKMQ (reference sequence). V lost 5 bases, J lost 0 bases, and 7 bases stayed unmatched. The CDR3 runs to 15 residues. The CDR3 is CASSPGQMSSYEQYF. CDR3 DNA sequence: TGTGCCAGCAGCCCGGGACAGATGAGCTCCTACGAGCAGTACTTC.

This chain uses TRBV30 with TRBJ2-7; the D gene is possibly TRBD1 (6 bases). The length of the CDR3 is 12 residues. V lost 2 bases and J 5 bases, leaving 10 bases between the germline ends. From germline, CDR1 is GTSNPN and CDR2 SVGIG (reference sequence). The CDR3 is CAWSLGADEQYF. Here the CDR3 DNA reads TGTGCCTGGAGTCTGGGGGCGGACGAGCAGTACTTC.

The rearrangement joins TRBV5-4 to TRBJ2-7; the D gene is possibly TRBD2 (6 bases). CDR1 and CDR2 (germline): SGHNT, YYREEE (reference sequence). Between the trimmed V and J ends, which lost 3 bases and 4 bases, there was a span of 20 bases. The CDR3 contains 16 residues. The CDR3 loop is CASSSLGTPTIYEQYF. CDR3 DNA: TGTGCCAGCAGCTCACTGGGGACTCCAACTATATACGAGCAGTACTTC. Combining the CDR3 with reference TRBV5-4 and TRBJ2-7 gives the whole variable domain ETGVTQSPTHLIKTRGQQVTLRCSSQSGHNTVSWYQQALGQGPQFIFQYYREEENGRGNFPPRFSGLQFPNYSSELNVNALELDDSALYLCASSSLGTPTIYEQYFGPGTRLTVT.

The V call is TRBV2, the J call TRBJ2-7, with D unresolved. CDR1 is SNHLY and CDR2 is FYNNEI in the germline V gene. The germline V and J ends were trimmed by 4 bases and 0 bases, with 10 bases remaining between them. CDR3 length: 14 residues. In DNA, the CDR3 is TGTGCCAGCAGTGGTGAGACAAGCTCCTACGAGCAGTACTTC. The encoded protein is CASSGETSSYEQYF.

CDR3 region: CASIGQVHGELFF. The CDR3 DNA is TGTGCCAGTATTGGGCAGGTTCACGGGGAGCTGTTTTTT. The chain carries TRBV19 and TRBJ2-2; no firm D call. V gave up 7 bases and J gave up 7 bases, with 13 bases separating them. The CDR3 is 13 residues long. Germline V CDR1 and CDR2: LNHDA, SQIVND (reference sequence).

This clone was detected only once. The CDR3 nucleotides are TGTGCCAGCAGCTCCGGGGTAGGTTACGAGCAGTACTTC. Translation: CASSSGVGYEQYF. This chain links TRBV7-6 with TRBJ2-5; TRBD2 might be the D (5 bases). The J call is uncertain, as TRBJ2-7 better fits the DNA end. The CDR3 has 13 amino acids. The germline V gene has CDR1 SGHVS and CDR2 FNYEAQ.

The V and J genes are TRBV14 and TRBJ2-7; 7 nucleotides align to TRBD1. V lost 2 bases, J lost 3 bases, and 4 bases stayed unmatched. CDR1 is SGHDN, CDR2 FVKESK, per germline. This CDR3 spans 14 amino acids. CDR3 DNA sequence: TGTGCCAGCAGCCAAACAGGGGAATACTACGAGCAGTACTTC. Protein sequence: CASSQTGEYYEQYF.